Given below is one T cell receptor (beta chain) in context. Antigen specificity is unknown. The CDR3 extends 3 residues past the end of the read, so its final part is completed from the germline J gene. This CDR3 has 14 amino acids. V lost 5 bases to trimming and J lost 8 bases; unmatched junction nucleotides: 7. In germline, CDR1 is SNHLY, CDR2 FYNNEI. The sample comes from a study of T cells in women clearing cervical HPV infection. In the study overall: Case blood was drawn when the lesion was first found; control blood after infection became undetectable. Study-wide findings and caveats: Repertoire richness, not evenness, was significantly elevated in CIN3+ cases versus controls.

TCRdb's table, derived via immunoSEQ multiplex PCR, lists solely in-frame clones and lacks some. The sample table includes 40,000 to 55,000 clones. The receptor's source is a woman aged 18-70 years with a cervical HPV16 infection that either progressed to CIN3+ or cleared (not recorded which). This chain uses TRBV2 with TRBJ2-2; TRBD1 agrees at 8 bases. Sequenced input: blood buffy coat. CDR3 DNA, as far as it was read: TGTGCCAGCAGTCCAGACAGGGGTTCTGGGGAG. Residues: CASSPDRGSGE. The full CDR3 is CASSPDRGSGELFF. The variable domain in full, completed from reference TRBV2 and TRBJ2-2, reads EPEVTQTPSHQVTQMGQEVILRCVPISNHLYFYWYRQILGQKVEFLVSFYNNEISEKSEIFDDQFSVERPDGSNFTLKIRSTKLEDSAMYFCASSPDRGSGELFFGEGSRLTVL.